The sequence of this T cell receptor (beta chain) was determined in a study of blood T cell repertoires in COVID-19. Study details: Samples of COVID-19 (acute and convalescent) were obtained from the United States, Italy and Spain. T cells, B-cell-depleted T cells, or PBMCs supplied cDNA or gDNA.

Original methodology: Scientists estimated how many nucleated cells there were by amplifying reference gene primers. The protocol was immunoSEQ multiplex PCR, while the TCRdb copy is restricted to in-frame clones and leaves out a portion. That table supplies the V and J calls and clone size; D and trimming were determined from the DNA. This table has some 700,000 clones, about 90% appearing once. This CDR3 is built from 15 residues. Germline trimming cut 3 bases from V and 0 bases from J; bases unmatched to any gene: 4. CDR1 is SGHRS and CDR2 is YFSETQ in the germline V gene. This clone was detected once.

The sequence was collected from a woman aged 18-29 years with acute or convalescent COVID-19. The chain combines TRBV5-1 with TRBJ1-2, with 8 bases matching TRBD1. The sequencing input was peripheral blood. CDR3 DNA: TGCGCCAGCAGCTGGGGACAGGCGACTAACTATGGCTACACCTTC. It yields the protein CASSWGQATNYGYTF.